Shown below are 4 T cell receptor beta chains from a single sample sequenced in a study of blood T cell repertoires in COVID-19. Repertoires were generated with immunoSEQ multiplex PCR, while TCRdb's copy carries only in-frame clones and drops some. In the table there are under 350,000 clones, around 86% of which are singletons. Sequencing was done on a sample of PBMCs or T cells enriched from blood (not recorded which). These receptors all come from a woman in her forties with acute COVID-19.

The rearrangement joins TRBV7-2 to TRBJ2-1, with 8 nucleotides matching TRBD2. V shed 1 base and J 0 bases; nucleotides not matched to a gene: 11. CDR3 length equals 19 residues. The germline V gene has CDR1 SGHTA and CDR2 FQGNSA. Here the CDR3 DNA reads TGTGCCAGCAGCTTAGAGGCAGCGGGAGCCATCAGCTCCTACAATGAGCAGTTCTTC. Translating gives CASSLEAAGAISSYNEQFF.

This clone was observed a single time. The gene calls are TRBV7-8 and TRBJ1-6; perhaps TRBD1 as D (6 bases). The germline gives CDR1 SGHVS, CDR2 FQNEAQ. CDR3 size: 16 residues. Trimming took off 5 bases at V and 0 bases at J, with 11 bases between the two ends. The CDR3 sequence: CASSPTGSSYNSPLHF. The CDR3 DNA is TGTGCCAGCAGCCCAACAGGGAGCTCCTATAATTCACCCCTCCACTTT.

The chain recombines TRBV5-1 with TRBJ1-2; D is unresolved. Germline CDR1 SGHRS, CDR2 YFSETQ. V was clipped by 1 base and J by 2 bases, with 9 bases between them. The CDR3 is 14 amino acids. As DNA, the CDR3 is TGCGCCAGCAGCTTGCCGGGCGGGAACTATGGCTACACCTTC. Amino acid sequence: CASSLPGGNYGYTF.

The V and J genes are TRBV19 and TRBJ1-2; 8 bases line up with TRBD1. The germline V gene has CDR1 LNHDA and CDR2 SQIVND (reference sequence). This CDR3 is built from 15 residues. V shed 5 bases and J 1 base; nucleotides not matched to a gene: 6. Here the CDR3 reads CASSLRGRSNYGYTF. As DNA, the CDR3 is TGTGCCAGTAGTCTCAGGGGGCGAAGTAACTATGGCTACACCTTC.